This T cell receptor beta chain originates from a study of Ad26.COV2.S vaccination and SARS-CoV-2 variants. Regarding treatment: roughly 18 received Ad26.COV2.S at low or high dose, single or two shots; 5 received placebo; per-sample allocation not given. On day 63 after the first injection, vaccine and placebo recipients gave samples. Sequenced by immunoSEQ multiplex PCR; TCRdb stores in-frame clones only, minus some. The table has 200,000 to 300,000 clones, around 87% seen once. The clonotype comes from a person aged 18-65 years who received the Ad26.COV2.S COVID-19 vaccine or a placebo. The specimen comprised peripheral blood, sampled in a trial of Ad26.COV2.S vaccine versus placebo.

This chain's CDR3 is CASSPNTEAFF. The CDR3 DNA sequence: TGCGCCAGCAGCCCGAACACTGAAGCTTTCTTT. The gene calls are TRBV10-2 and TRBJ1-1; no definite D call. The CDR3 length is 11 residues. CDR1 WSHSY and CDR2 SAAADI come from the germline V gene. Trimming stripped 6 bases from V and 1 base from J, with 3 bases between.